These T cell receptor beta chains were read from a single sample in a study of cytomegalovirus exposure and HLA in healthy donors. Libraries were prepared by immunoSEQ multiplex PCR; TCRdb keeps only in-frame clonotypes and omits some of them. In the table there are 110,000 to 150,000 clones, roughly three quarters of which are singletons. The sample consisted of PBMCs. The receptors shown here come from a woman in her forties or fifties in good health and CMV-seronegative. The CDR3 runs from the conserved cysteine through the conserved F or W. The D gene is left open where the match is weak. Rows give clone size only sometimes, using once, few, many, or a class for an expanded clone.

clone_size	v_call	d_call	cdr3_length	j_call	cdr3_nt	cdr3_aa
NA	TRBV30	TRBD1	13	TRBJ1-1	TGTGCCTGGACCCTTACAGGGGGCACTGAAGCTTTCTTT	CAWTLTGGTEAFF
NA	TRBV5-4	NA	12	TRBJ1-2	TGTGCCAGCAGACCATCGGGCTATGGCTACACCTTC	CASRPSGYGYTF
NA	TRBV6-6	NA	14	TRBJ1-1	TGTGCCAGCAGTTACTCGAGGGGGTACACTGAAGCTTTCTTT	CASSYSRGYTEAFF
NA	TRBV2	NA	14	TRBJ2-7	TGTGCCAGCATACTCGGACAGCTTACCTACGAGCAGTACTTC	CASILGQLTYEQYF
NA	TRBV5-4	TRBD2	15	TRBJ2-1	TGTGCCAGCAGCTTGTCGCCTAGCGGGGTCGGTGAGCAGTTCTTC	CASSLSPSGVGEQFF
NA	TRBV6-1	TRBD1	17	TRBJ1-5	TGTGCCAGCAGTGAAGACGGGTCCTACAGGGGAAGTCGGCCCCAGCATTTT	CASSEDGSYRGSRPQHF
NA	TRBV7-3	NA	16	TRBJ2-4	TGTGCCAGCAGCTTAACCGGTGTGAACTCCAAAAACATTCAGTACTTC	CASSLTGVNSKNIQYF
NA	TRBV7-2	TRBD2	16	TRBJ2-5	TGTGCCAGCAGCTTAGTTCTAGCGGGGTACCAAGAGACCCAGTACTTC	CASSLVLAGYQETQYF
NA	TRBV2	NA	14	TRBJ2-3	TGTGCCAGCAGTGAAGCCGCGGGGTCTCGGGCGCAGTATTTT	CASSEAAGSRAQYF
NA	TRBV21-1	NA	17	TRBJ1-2	TGTGCCAGCAGCAAAGTGACAGGGCAGGGGTCTAACTATGGCTACACCTTC	CASSKVTGQGSNYGYTF
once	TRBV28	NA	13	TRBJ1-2	TGTGCCAGTTCGGATGGGGGGAGTTATGGCTACACCTTC	CASSDGGSYGYTF
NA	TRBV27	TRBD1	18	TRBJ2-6	TGTGCCAGCAGCGGGACAGGGGGCTTCCCCTCTGGGGCCAACGTCCTGACTTTC	CASSGTGGFPSGANVLTF
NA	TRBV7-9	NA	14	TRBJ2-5	TGTGCCAGCAGCTTTAAGACCGCGAGGGAGACCCAGTACTTC	CASSFKTARETQYF
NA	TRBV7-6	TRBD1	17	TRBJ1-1	TGTGCCAGCAGCACCTTGGGCAGGGGGCTTTCGAACACTGAAGCTTTCTTT	CASSTLGRGLSNTEAFF
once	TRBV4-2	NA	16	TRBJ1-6	TGTGCCAGCAGCCCTAAATCGGGGGTTGATAATTCACCCCTCCACTTT	CASSPKSGVDNSPLHF
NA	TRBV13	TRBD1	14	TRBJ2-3	TGTGCCAGCAGTAGAGGACAGGTCACAGATACGCAGTATTTT	CASSRGQVTDTQYF
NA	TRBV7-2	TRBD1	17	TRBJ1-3	TGTGCCAGCAGCTCGTCCGCGGGACAGGGGGCCGGAAACACCATATATTTT	CASSSSAGQGAGNTIYF